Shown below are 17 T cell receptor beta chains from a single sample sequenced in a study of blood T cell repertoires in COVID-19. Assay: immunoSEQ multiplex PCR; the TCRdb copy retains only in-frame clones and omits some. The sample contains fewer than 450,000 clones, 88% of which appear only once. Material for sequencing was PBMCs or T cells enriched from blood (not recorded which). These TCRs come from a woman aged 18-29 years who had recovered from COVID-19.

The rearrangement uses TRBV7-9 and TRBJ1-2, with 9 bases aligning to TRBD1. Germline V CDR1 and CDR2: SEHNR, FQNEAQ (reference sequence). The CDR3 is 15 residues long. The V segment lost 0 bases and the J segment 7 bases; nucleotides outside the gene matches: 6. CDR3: CASSLADRGGSGYTF. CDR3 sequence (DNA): TGTGCCAGCAGCTTAGCGGACAGGGGAGGCAGTGGCTACACCTTC.

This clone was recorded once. The CDR3 DNA follows: TGCAGCGCCACGCCTGCTCAGTCCTACGAGCAGTACTTC. As protein: CSATPAQSYEQYF. The chain joins TRBV29-1 to TRBJ2-7; D not resolved. The germline V gene encodes CDR1 SQVTM and CDR2 ANQGSEA. The CDR3 consists of 13 residues. V shed 7 bases and J shed 1 base, with 14 bases lying between them.

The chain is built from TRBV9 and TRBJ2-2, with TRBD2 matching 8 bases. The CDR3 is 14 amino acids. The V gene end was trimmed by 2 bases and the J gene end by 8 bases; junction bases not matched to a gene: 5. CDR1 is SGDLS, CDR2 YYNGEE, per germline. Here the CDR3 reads CASSVSSGGGELFF. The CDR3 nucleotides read TGTGCCAGCAGCGTCTCAAGCGGGGGAGGGGAGCTGTTTTTT.

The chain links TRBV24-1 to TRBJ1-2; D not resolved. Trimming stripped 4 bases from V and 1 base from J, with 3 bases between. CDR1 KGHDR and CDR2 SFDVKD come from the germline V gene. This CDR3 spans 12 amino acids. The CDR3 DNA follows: TGTGCCACCAGTGACAATAACTATGGCTACACCTTC. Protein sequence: CATSDNNYGYTF.

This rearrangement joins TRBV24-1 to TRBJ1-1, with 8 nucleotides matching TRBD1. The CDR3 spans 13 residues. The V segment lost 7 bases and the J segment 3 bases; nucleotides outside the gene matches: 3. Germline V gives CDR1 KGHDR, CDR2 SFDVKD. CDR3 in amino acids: CATRDRGYTEAFF. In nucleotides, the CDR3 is TGTGCCACCAGAGACAGGGGCTACACTGAAGCTTTCTTT.

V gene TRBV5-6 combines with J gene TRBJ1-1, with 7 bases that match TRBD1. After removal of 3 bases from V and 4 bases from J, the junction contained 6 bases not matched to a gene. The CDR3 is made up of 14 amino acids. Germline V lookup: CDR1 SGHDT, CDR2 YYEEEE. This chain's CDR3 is CASSSLTGPTEAFF. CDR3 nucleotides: TGTGCCAGCAGCTCACTGACAGGGCCCACTGAAGCTTTCTTT.

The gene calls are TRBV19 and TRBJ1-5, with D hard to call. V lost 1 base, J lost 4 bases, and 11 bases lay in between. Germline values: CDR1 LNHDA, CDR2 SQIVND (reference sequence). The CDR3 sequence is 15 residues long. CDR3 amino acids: CASSIGGSINQPQHF. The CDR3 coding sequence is TGTGCCAGTAGTATAGGCGGCAGTATAAATCAGCCCCAGCATTTT.

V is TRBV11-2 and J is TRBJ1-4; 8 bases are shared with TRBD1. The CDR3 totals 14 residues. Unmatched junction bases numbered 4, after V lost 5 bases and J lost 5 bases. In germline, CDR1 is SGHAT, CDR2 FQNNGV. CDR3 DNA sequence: TGTGCCAGCAGCCCGGACAGGGTCAATGAAAAACTGTTTTTT. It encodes CASSPDRVNEKLFF.

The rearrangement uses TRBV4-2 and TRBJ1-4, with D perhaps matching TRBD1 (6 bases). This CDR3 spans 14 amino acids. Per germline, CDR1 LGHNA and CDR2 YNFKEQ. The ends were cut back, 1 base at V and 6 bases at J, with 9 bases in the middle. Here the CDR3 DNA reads TGTGCCAGCAGCCAAGTACAGGGATATGAAAAACTGTTTTTT. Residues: CASSQVQGYEKLFF.

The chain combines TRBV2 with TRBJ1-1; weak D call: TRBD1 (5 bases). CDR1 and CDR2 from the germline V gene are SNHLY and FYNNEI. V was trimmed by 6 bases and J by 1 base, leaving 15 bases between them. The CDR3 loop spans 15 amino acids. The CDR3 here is CASSEILRGNTEAFF. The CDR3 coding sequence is TGTGCCAGCAGCGAAATTTTAAGGGGGAACACTGAAGCTTTCTTT.

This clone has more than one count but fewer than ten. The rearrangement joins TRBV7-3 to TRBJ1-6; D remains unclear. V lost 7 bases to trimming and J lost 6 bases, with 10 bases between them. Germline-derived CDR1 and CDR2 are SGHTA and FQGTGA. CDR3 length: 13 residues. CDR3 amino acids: CASKKEGNSPLHF. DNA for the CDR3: TGTGCCAGCAAAAAAGAGGGTAATTCACCCCTCCACTTT. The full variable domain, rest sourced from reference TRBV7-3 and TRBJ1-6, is GAGVSQTPSNKVTEKGKYVELRCDPISGHTALYWYRQSLGQGPEFLIYFQGTGAADDSGLPNDRFFAVRPEGSVSTLKIQRTERGDSAVYLCASKKEGNSPLHFGNGTRLTVT.

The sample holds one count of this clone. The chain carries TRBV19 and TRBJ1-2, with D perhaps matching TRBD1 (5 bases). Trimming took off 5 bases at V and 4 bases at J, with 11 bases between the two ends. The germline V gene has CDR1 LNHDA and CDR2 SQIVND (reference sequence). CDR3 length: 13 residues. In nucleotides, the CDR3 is TGTGCCAGTAGTGTCGACAGCTTCTATGGCTACACCTTC. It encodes CASSVDSFYGYTF.

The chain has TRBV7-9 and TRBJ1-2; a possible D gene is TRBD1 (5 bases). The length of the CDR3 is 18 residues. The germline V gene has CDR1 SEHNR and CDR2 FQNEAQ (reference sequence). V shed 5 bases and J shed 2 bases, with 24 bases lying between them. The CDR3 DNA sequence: TGTGCCAGCAGCGGGCTCTCGACAGCGTTCGTCACCAACTATGGCTACACCTTC. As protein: CASSGLSTAFVTNYGYTF.

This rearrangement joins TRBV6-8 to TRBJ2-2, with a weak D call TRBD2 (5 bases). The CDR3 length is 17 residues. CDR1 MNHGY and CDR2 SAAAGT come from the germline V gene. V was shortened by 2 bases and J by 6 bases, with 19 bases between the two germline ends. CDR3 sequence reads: CASSYADYLGPSGELFF. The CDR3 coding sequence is TGTGCCAGCAGTTACGCTGACTACTTGGGTCCCTCCGGGGAGCTGTTTTTT.

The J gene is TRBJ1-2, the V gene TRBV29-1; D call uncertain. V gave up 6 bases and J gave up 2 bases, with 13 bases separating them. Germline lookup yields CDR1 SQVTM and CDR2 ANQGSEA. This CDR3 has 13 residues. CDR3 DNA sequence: TGCAGCGTCGTTCGGGGTATAAACTATGGCTACACCTTC. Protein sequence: CSVVRGINYGYTF.

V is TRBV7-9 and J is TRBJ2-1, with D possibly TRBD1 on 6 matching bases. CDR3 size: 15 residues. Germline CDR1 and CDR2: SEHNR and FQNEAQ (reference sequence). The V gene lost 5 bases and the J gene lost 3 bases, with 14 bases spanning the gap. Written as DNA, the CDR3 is TGTGCCAGCAGCCCGATTCGGACAGTCTACAATGAGCAGTTCTTC. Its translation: CASSPIRTVYNEQFF.

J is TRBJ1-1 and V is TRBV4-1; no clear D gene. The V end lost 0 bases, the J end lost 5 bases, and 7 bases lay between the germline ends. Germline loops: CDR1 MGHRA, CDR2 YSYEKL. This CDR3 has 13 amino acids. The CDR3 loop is CASSQERGTEAFF. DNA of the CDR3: TGCGCCAGCAGCCAAGAACGGGGAACTGAAGCTTTCTTT.